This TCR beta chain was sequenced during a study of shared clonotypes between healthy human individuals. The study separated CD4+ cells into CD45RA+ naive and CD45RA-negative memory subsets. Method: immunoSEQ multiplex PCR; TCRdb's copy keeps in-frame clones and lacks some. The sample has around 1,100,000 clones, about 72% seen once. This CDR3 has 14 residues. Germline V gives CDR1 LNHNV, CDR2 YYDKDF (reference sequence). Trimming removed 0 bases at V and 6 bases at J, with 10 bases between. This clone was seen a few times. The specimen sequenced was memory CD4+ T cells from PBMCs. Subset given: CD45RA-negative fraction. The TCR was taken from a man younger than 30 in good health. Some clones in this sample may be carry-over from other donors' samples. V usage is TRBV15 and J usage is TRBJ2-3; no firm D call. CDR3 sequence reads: CATSRDQERDTQYF. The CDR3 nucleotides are TGTGCCACCAGCAGAGATCAGGAGAGGGATACGCAGTATTTT.